One sample yielded the 29 T cell receptor beta chains listed below, sequenced in a study of blood T cells in healthy people across ages. Combining a sample-barcoded 5' primer with a J-beta primer mix, a second PCR ran for about 6 to 11 cycles. MiXCR was run by TCRdb on the 5' RACE reads, yielding one entry per CDR3 protein. The sample lists over 950,000 distinct CDR3 sequences; approximately 38% were seen once. The sequenced material came from blood. The receptor source for this set is a young man in good health.

As DNA, the CDR3 is TGTGCCAGCAGCACCACTACAGGGATCGTGAACACCGGGGAGCTGTTTTTT. Residues: CASSTTTGIVNTGELFF. The chain links TRBV7-9 to TRBJ2-2, with D maybe TRBD1 (6 bases). The CDR3 spans 17 residues. Germline values: CDR1 SEHNR, CDR2 FQNEAQ (reference sequence). V lost 5 bases to trimming and J lost 1 base, with 17 bases between them.

The V gene is TRBV6-5, the J gene TRBJ2-7; D remains ambiguous. The CDR3 runs to 13 residues. The V gene's germline CDR1 is MNHEY and CDR2 SVGAGI. The V gene lost 0 bases and the J gene lost 5 bases, with 8 bases spanning the gap. CDR3 in amino acids: CASSYSNGDEQYF. Here the CDR3 DNA reads TGTGCCAGCAGTTACTCGAACGGAGACGAGCAGTACTTC.

The sample holds a few counts of this clonotype. This chain links TRBV2 with TRBJ2-4; unclear D gene. The tail of the sequence fits TRBJ2-7 better, so the J call may be wrong. The CDR3 totals 12 residues. Germline lookup yields CDR1 SNHLY and CDR2 FYNNEI. CDR3 in DNA: TGTGCCAGCAGTGAATCCCGCTACGAGCAGTACTTC. Translation gives CASSESRYEQYF.

The DNA for the CDR3 is TGTGCCAGCAGAGGCGAGGGCGGGGGTGAGCAGTTCTTC. Its translation is CASRGEGGGEQFF. The chain couples TRBV4-2 to TRBJ2-1; 7 bases line up with TRBD2. Germline values: CDR1 LGHNA, CDR2 YNFKEQ. The CDR3 loop spans 13 amino acids. The junction had 8 bases not matched to a gene; V was cut back by 6 bases and J by 9 bases.

The chain recombines TRBV3-1 with TRBJ2-1; D may be TRBD2 (6 bases). The germline V gene has CDR1 LGHDT and CDR2 YNNKEL (reference sequence). The CDR3 extends over 16 amino acids. V dropped 0 bases and J dropped 3 bases, with 12 bases sitting between them. In DNA form, the CDR3 reads TGTGCCAGCAGCCAAGATCTCGGGGGAATCTACAATGAGCAGTTCTTC. It codes for CASSQDLGGIYNEQFF.

This clonotype was observed a handful of times. The chain couples TRBV6-5 to TRBJ2-3; no definite D call. Trimming shortened V by 3 bases and J by 2 bases, and 9 bases separated the two germline ends. The CDR3 consists of 14 residues. The V gene's germline CDR1 is MNHEY and CDR2 SVGAGI. In DNA form, the CDR3 reads TGTGCCAGCAGTTATGCGGACCCCACAGATACGCAGTATTTT. As protein: CASSYADPTDTQYF.

V usage is TRBV7-9 and J usage is TRBJ2-1, with D perhaps TRBD2 (6 bases). CDR1 is SEHNR and CDR2 is FQNEAQ in the germline V gene (reference sequence). The V and J ends lost 6 bases and 8 bases respectively, with 17 bases between them. This CDR3 has 14 residues. The CDR3, as DNA: TGTGCCAGCAGTTATGGTGGGACTGGGTATGAGCAGTTCTTC. Translated: CASSYGGTGYEQFF.

This clonotype was counted only a few times. V gene TRBV28 combines with J gene TRBJ2-3; TRBD1 is a possible D gene (5 bases). The CDR3 is 15 residues long. V gave up 5 bases and J gave up 4 bases, with 16 bases separating them. Germline CDR1 and CDR2: MDHEN and SYDVKM. As DNA, the CDR3 is TGTGCCAGCAGTCCGGACCCTTCCAGGGCAGATACGCAGTATTTT. This sequence encodes CASSPDPSRADTQYF.

CDR3 sequence reads: CASSLSEGSNQPQHF. The CDR3 nucleotides read TGTGCCAGCAGTTTATCTGAGGGTAGCAATCAGCCCCAGCATTTT. The gene calls are TRBV27 and TRBJ1-5; the D is unclear. V lost 0 bases and J lost 0, with 6 bases in between. There are 15 residues in the CDR3. The germline gives CDR1 MNHEY, CDR2 SMNVEV (reference sequence).

The chain uses TRBV14 and TRBJ1-4, with a weak D call TRBD1 (5 bases). This CDR3 comprises 14 residues. Germline V lookup: CDR1 SGHDN, CDR2 FVKESK. V dropped 5 bases and J dropped 8 bases, with 15 bases sitting between them. The CDR3 sequence: CASSSAKGREKLFF. The CDR3 region has the DNA TGTGCCAGCAGCTCGGCTAAGGGACGAGAAAAACTGTTTTTT. Drawing the rest from reference TRBV14 and TRBJ1-4, the complete variable domain is EAGVTQFPSHSVIEKGQTVTLRCDPISGHDNLYWYRRVMGKEIKFLLHFVKESKQDESGMPNNRFLAERTGGTYSTLKVQPAELEDSGVYFCASSSAKGREKLFFGSGTQLSVL.

The CDR3 bases are TGTGCCAGCAGTGGCTCAACTTTGAACAGGGATGAAAAACTGTTTTTT. Amino acid sequence: CASSGSTLNRDEKLFF. The V call is TRBV6-1, the J call TRBJ1-4; D might be TRBD1 (6 bases). CDR3 size: 16 residues. Trimming took 4 bases from V and 6 from J, leaving 18 bases between them. Germline CDR1 is MNHNS and CDR2 is SASEGT.

This chain links TRBV4-2 with TRBJ1-2; D remains unclear. Germline values: CDR1 LGHNA, CDR2 YNFKEQ. The CDR3 consists of 13 residues. V was cut by 0 bases and J by 9 bases, with 11 bases left in between. Here the CDR3 DNA reads TGTGCCAGCAGCCAAGACACGGGCCAGAGCTACACCTTC. This sequence encodes CASSQDTGQSYTF.

This clonotype was counted only a few times. The DNA for the CDR3 is TGTGCCAGCAGCTTAGACGGGGATTCTAGCACAGATACGCAGTATTTT. As protein: CASSLDGDSSTDTQYF. The chain is built from TRBV7-2 and TRBJ2-3, with a tentative D call TRBD2 (5 bases). From germline, CDR1 is SGHTA and CDR2 FQGNSA. This CDR3 has 16 residues. Deletions cut 1 base from V and 0 bases from J, with 11 bases between.

This rearrangement joins TRBV5-5 to TRBJ1-4; possible D gene TRBD1, 5 bases. The CDR3 is 14 amino acids. V shed 4 bases and J shed 0 bases, with 7 bases lying between them. The germline gives CDR1 SGHKS, CDR2 YYEKEE (reference sequence). CDR3 residues: CASSAGSTNEKLFF. The CDR3, as DNA: TGTGCCAGCAGCGCAGGGTCAACTAATGAAAAACTGTTTTTT.

This clonotype was counted ten times or more. The V and J genes are TRBV12-3 or TRBV12-4 and TRBJ2-3; D tentatively reads TRBD1 or TRBD2 (5 bases each). CDR3 length equals 14 residues. V lost 8 bases, J lost 4 bases, and 16 bases lay in between. CDR3 in DNA: TGTGCCAGCTCTAGAGAGGGGTCGCCAGATACGCAGTATTTT. It encodes CASSREGSPDTQYF.

This clonotype came up a few times. This sequence joins TRBV5-5 and TRBJ2-5; tentative D call: TRBD2 (6 bases). The CDR3 is 16 residues long. Trimming stripped 1 base from V and 1 base from J, with 14 bases between. Germline-derived CDR1 and CDR2 are SGHKS and YYEKEE (reference sequence). CDR3 sequence (DNA): TGTGCCAGCAGCTTGACTGGAGGGGTCCTCCAAGAGACCCAGTACTTC. It yields the protein CASSLTGGVLQETQYF.

This rearrangement joins TRBV10-3 to TRBJ2-2; D not certain. The CDR3 extends over 15 amino acids. Germline CDR1 ENHRY, CDR2 SYGVKD. V was trimmed by 5 bases and J by 4 bases, leaving 14 bases between them. CDR3 sequence: CAISLETAFTGELFF. The DNA for the CDR3 is TGTGCCATCAGTCTCGAAACAGCCTTCACCGGGGAGCTGTTTTTT.

The chain's CDR3 is CASRPLPTQPQHF. In nucleotides, the CDR3 is TGTGCCAGCAGACCCTTACCCACTCAGCCCCAGCATTTT. This chain connects TRBV12-3 or TRBV12-4 to TRBJ1-5; no firm D call. V lost 6 bases and J lost 6, with 12 bases in between. The CDR3 contains 13 residues.

The chain has TRBV12-3 or TRBV12-4 and TRBJ1-1; D not certain. The CDR3 spans 15 residues. V gave up 3 bases and J gave up 2 bases, with 13 bases separating them. CDR3 bases: TGTGCCAGCAGTTTCGTGGGTGGCAGTAACACTGAAGCTTTCTTT. Residues: CASSFVGGSNTEAFF.

This rearrangement joins TRBV20-1 to TRBJ2-2; D not resolved. The CDR3 runs 14 residues. Germline assignment: CDR1 DFQATT and CDR2 SNEGSKA (reference sequence). V dropped 7 bases and J dropped 2 bases, with 14 bases sitting between them. CDR3 residues: CSGVEPKNTGELFF. The CDR3 region has the DNA TGCAGTGGGGTCGAGCCTAAAAACACCGGGGAGCTGTTTTTT.

This clonotype has more than one count but fewer than ten. This chain links TRBV20-1 with TRBJ2-3, with D possibly TRBD2 on 5 matching bases. V lost 3 bases, J lost 4 bases, and 14 bases lay in between. This CDR3 has 14 amino acids. From germline, CDR1 is DFQATT and CDR2 SNEGSKA (reference sequence). The CDR3 DNA follows: TGCAGTGCTAGTGGCCAAGAGAGGGCAGATACGCAGTATTTT. Encoded protein: CSASGQERADTQYF.

A remark on this clonotype: A much larger clone sits a single nucleotide away, making a read error possible. This chain links TRBV10-2 with TRBJ2-3; D ambiguous. The CDR3 runs 16 residues. Germline CDR1 WSHSY, CDR2 SAAADI. CDR3 residues: CAGSESPEGSTDTQYF. The CDR3 nucleotides are TGCGCCGGCAGTGAGTCCCCCGAAGGCAGCACAGATACGCAGTATTTT.

The CDR3 DNA is TGTGCCATCATCCGGGACAGAGATAGCAATCAGCCCCAGCATTTT. Protein sequence: CAIIRDRDSNQPQHF. The chain joins TRBV28 to TRBJ1-5, with TRBD1 matching over 7 bases. With V trimmed by 10 bases and J by 0 bases, 9 bases remained unmatched. Germline V gene lookup returns CDR1 MDHEN and CDR2 SYDVKM. This CDR3 is 15 amino acids long.

This clonotype came up a few times. The CDR3 DNA sequence: TGCAGTGCTAGAGTTCCGCCAGGGAGCACAGATACGCAGTATTTT. Protein: CSARVPPGSTDTQYF. V gene TRBV20-1 combines with J gene TRBJ2-3, with D possibly being TRBD1 (5 bases). The germline V gene encodes CDR1 DFQATT and CDR2 SNEGSKA (reference sequence). Trimming shortened V by 1 base and J by 0 bases, and 11 bases separated the two germline ends. The CDR3 has 15 residues.

As to this clonotype: The junction and the germline gene differ at one end; a read error may be behind it. CDR3 nucleotides: TGCGCCAGCAGCTTGGAGTGGGACTCTCGAGAGACCCAGTACTTC. This encodes CASSLEWDSRETQYF. The chain uses TRBV5-5 and TRBJ2-5; maybe TRBD2 (6 bases). The CDR3 has 15 residues. Germline CDR1 reads SGHKS; CDR2 reads YYEKEE (reference sequence).

The chain joins TRBV7-2 to TRBJ1-5; D gene unclear. From germline, CDR1 is SGHTA and CDR2 FQGNSA. V was pared by 5 bases and J by 7 bases, with 18 bases between. The CDR3 is 15 amino acids. Written as DNA, the CDR3 is TGTGCCAGCAGCACAAACTCCGACATGGCCCAGCCCCAGCATTTT. It specifies CASSTNSDMAQPQHF.

In this sample, this clonotype turned up once. This sequence joins TRBV7-9 and TRBJ1-1; D might be TRBD1 (6 bases). Between the trimmed V and J ends, which lost 2 bases and 5 bases, there was a span of 15 bases. The CDR3 length is 15 residues. Looked up from germline, CDR1 is SEHNR and CDR2 is FQNEAQ (reference sequence). Here the CDR3 reads CASSLTSGDSTEAFF. The CDR3, as DNA: TGTGCCAGCAGCTTAACTTCAGGGGATTCGACTGAAGCTTTCTTT.

This clonotype was observed a few times. The J gene is TRBJ1-4, the V gene TRBV7-2; D is unresolved. Per the germline V gene, CDR1 is SGHTA and CDR2 is FQGNSA. The V and J ends lost 4 bases and 4 bases respectively, with 13 bases between them. This CDR3 is 15 amino acids long. DNA for the CDR3: TGTGCCAGCAGCTCCAAGCCGGGTTATAATGAAAAACTGTTTTTT. It translates to CASSSKPGYNEKLFF.

This clonotype was seen many times. The CDR3 DNA follows: TGCGCCAGCAGCCAAGACTTGGGGGTGGCGAACTATGGCTACACCTTC. Translated: CASSQDLGVANYGYTF. The genes are TRBV4-3 and TRBJ1-2; D perhaps matches TRBD1 (5 bases). This CDR3 contains 16 residues. V dropped 0 bases and J dropped 2 bases, with 13 bases sitting between them. The germline V gene has CDR1 LGHNA and CDR2 YSLEER.